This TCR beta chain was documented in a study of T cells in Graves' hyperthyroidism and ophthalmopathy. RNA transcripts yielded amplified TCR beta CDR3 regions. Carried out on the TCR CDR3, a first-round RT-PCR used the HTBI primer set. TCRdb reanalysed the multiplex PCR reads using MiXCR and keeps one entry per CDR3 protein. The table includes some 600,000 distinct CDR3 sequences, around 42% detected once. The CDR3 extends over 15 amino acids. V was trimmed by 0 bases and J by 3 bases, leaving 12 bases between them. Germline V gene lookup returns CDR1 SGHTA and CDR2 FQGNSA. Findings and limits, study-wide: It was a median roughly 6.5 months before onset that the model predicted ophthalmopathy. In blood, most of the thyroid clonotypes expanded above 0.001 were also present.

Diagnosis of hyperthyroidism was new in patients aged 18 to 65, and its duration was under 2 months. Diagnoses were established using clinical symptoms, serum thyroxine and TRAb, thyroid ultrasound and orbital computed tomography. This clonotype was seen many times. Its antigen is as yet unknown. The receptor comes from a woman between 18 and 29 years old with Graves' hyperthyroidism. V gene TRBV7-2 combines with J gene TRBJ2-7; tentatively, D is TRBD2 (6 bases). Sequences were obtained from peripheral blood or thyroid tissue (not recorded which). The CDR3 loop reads CASSLAGGPRYEQYF. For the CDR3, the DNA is TGTGCCAGCAGCTTAGCGGGAGGTCCACGCTACGAGCAGTACTTC.